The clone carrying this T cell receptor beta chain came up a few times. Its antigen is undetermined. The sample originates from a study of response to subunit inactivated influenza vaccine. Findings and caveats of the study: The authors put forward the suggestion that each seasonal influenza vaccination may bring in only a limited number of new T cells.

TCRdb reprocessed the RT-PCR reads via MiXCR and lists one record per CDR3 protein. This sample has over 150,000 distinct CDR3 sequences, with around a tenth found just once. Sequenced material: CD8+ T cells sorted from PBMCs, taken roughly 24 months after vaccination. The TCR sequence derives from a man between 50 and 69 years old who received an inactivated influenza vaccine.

The CDR3 spells CASSVDLRGNTEAFF. CDR3 DNA sequence: TGTGCCAGCAGCGTAGATTTAAGGGGGAACACTGAAGCTTTCTTT. The chain joins TRBV9 to TRBJ1-1; possibly TRBD1 for D (5 bases). This CDR3 has 15 residues. Germline lookup yields CDR1 SGDLS and CDR2 YYNGEE. Trimming took off 0 bases at V and 1 base at J, with 10 bases between the two ends.